This is a list of T cell receptor beta chains from one sample in a study of blood T cell repertoires in COVID-19. Libraries were prepared by immunoSEQ multiplex PCR; TCRdb keeps only in-frame clonotypes and omits some of them. The sample has about 300,000 clones; approximately 90% are singletons. Sequences were obtained from PBMCs or T cells enriched from blood (not recorded which). The source of these receptors is a woman in her twenties or thirties who had recovered from COVID-19. The CDR3 runs from the conserved cysteine through the conserved F or W. Each record gives: V gene, clone size, D gene, J gene, CDR3 length, CDR3 protein, CDR3 DNA. D genes are given only for firm matches. Clone size is given for some rows only: seen once, a few or many times, or a class if the clone is expanded.

V: TRBV5-4; size: -; D: -; J: TRBJ1-2; length: 15; CDR3: CASTLNTGMNYGYTF; DNA: TGTGCCAGCACCCTCAATACAGGGATGAACTATGGCTACACCTTC
V: TRBV7-9; size: -; D: -; J: TRBJ1-1; length: 12; CDR3: CASSRVNTEAFF; DNA: TGTGCCAGCAGCCGCGTGAACACTGAAGCTTTCTTT
V: TRBV7-6; size: many; D: TRBD1; J: TRBJ2-2; length: 16; CDR3: CASTRNGQGVTGELFF; DNA: TGTGCCAGCACCAGGAATGGACAGGGGGTAACCGGGGAGCTGTTTTTT
V: TRBV18; size: -; D: -; J: TRBJ2-2; length: 17; CDR3: CASSEEGQGLVTGELFF; DNA: TGTGCCAGCTCTGAAGAAGGGCAGGGTCTTGTCACCGGGGAGCTGTTTTTT
V: TRBV9; size: -; D: TRBD1; J: TRBJ2-2; length: 15; CDR3: CASSVVSGGAGELFF; DNA: TGTGCCAGCAGCGTAGTTTCAGGGGGCGCCGGGGAGCTGTTTTTT
V: TRBV19; size: few; D: -; J: TRBJ1-6; length: 14; CDR3: CASSTTEWNSPLHF; DNA: TGTGCCAGTAGTACGACAGAATGGAATTCACCCCTCCACTTT
V: TRBV27; size: -; D: -; J: TRBJ1-5; length: 15; CDR3: CASRGLAAFNQPQHF; DNA: TGTGCCAGCCGTGGACTGGCGGCATTCAATCAGCCCCAGCATTTT
V: TRBV3-1/TRBV3-2; size: -; D: TRBD1; J: TRBJ1-3; length: 13; CDR3: CGTGLISGNTIYF; DNA: TGCGGGACAGGACTCATCTCTGGAAACACCATATATTTT
V: TRBV10-3; size: -; D: -; J: TRBJ1-1; length: 9; CDR3: CAVREEAFF; DNA: TGTGCCGTGCGGGAGGAAGCTTTCTTT
V: TRBV5-5; size: -; D: TRBD1; J: TRBJ1-2; length: 15; CDR3: CASSVVGTVAPGYTF; DNA: TGTGCCAGCAGCGTGGTCGGGACAGTGGCCCCGGGCTACACCTTC
V: TRBV5-1; size: -; D: -; J: TRBJ1-1; length: 13; CDR3: CASSLAGVVKAFF; DNA: TGCGCCAGCAGCTTGGCAGGGGTGGTAAAAGCTTTCTTT
V: TRBV11-2; size: -; D: -; J: TRBJ1-1; length: 15; CDR3: CASSLGTGIGTEAFF; DNA: TGTGCCAGCAGCTTAGGAACAGGGATTGGCACTGAAGCTTTCTTT
V: TRBV7-8; size: -; D: TRBD1; J: TRBJ1-3; length: 17; CDR3: CASSSGTGVDSGNTIYF; DNA: TGTGCCAGCAGCTCCGGGACAGGAGTTGACTCTGGAAACACCATATATTTT
V: TRBV29-1; size: -; D: -; J: TRBJ1-2; length: 13; CDR3: CSAKDSFHYGYTF; DNA: TGCAGCGCCAAGGACAGTTTTCACTATGGCTACACCTTC
V: TRBV13; size: -; D: -; J: TRBJ1-1; length: 15; CDR3: CASSMPPGVNTEAFF; DNA: TGTGCCAGCAGCATGCCCCCGGGGGTAAACACTGAAGCTTTCTTT
V: TRBV6-5; size: -; D: TRBD1; J: TRBJ2-7; length: 12; CDR3: CASRTGDYEQYF; DNA: TGTGCCAGCAGGACAGGGGACTACGAGCAGTACTTC
V: TRBV9; size: once; D: TRBD1; J: TRBJ2-7; length: 14; CDR3: CASSATGSSYEQYF; DNA: TGTGCCAGCAGCGCGACAGGGAGCTCCTACGAGCAGTACTTC
V: TRBV5-1; size: -; D: TRBD1; J: TRBJ1-1; length: 17; CDR3: CASSPTGTGFMNTEAFF; DNA: TGCGCCAGCAGCCCGACCGGGACAGGTTTCATGAACACTGAAGCTTTCTTT
V: TRBV11-3; size: once; D: TRBD1; J: TRBJ2-3; length: 15; CDR3: CASSSGQGGTDTQYF; DNA: TGTGCCAGCAGCTCCGGACAGGGTGGCACAGATACGCAGTATTTT
V: TRBV19; size: -; D: -; J: TRBJ2-1; length: 16; CDR3: CASSIGAGAIDNEQFF; DNA: TGTGCCAGTAGTATAGGGGCGGGGGCTATCGACAATGAGCAGTTCTTC
V: TRBV2; size: -; D: -; J: TRBJ1-3; length: 13; CDR3: CASSPQTGNTIYF; DNA: TGTGCCAGCAGTCCACAGACGGGAAACACCATATATTTT
V: TRBV12-3/TRBV12-4; size: -; D: -; J: TRBJ2-5; length: 13; CDR3: CASSFSDQETQYF; DNA: TGTGCCAGCAGTTTTTCAGACCAAGAGACCCAGTACTTC
V: TRBV19; size: -; D: TRBD1; J: TRBJ1-2; length: 13; CDR3: CASSIEQGRGYTF; DNA: TGTGCCAGTAGTATAGAACAGGGGCGAGGCTACACCTTC
V: TRBV2; size: -; D: TRBD1; J: TRBJ1-4; length: 15; CDR3: CASRGQAATNEKLFF; DNA: TGTGCCAGCAGGGGACAGGCAGCAACTAATGAAAAACTGTTTTTT
V: TRBV2; size: -; D: -; J: TRBJ1-5; length: 14; CDR3: CASRPDRTNQPQHF; DNA: TGTGCCAGCAGACCCGACAGAACCAATCAGCCCCAGCATTTT
V: TRBV4-2; size: few; D: -; J: TRBJ2-7; length: 15; CDR3: CASSQAGGAYYEQYF; DNA: TGTGCCAGCAGCCAAGCTGGGGGCGCTTACTACGAGCAGTACTTC
V: TRBV6-5; size: -; D: -; J: TRBJ1-6; length: 14; CDR3: CASSLQGYNSPLHF; DNA: TGTGCCAGCAGCCTACAGGGTTATAATTCACCCCTCCACTTT
V: TRBV14; size: -; D: TRBD1; J: TRBJ2-2; length: 17; CDR3: CASSQDRTGVYTGELFF; DNA: TGTGCCAGCAGCCAAGATAGGACAGGGGTCTACACCGGGGAGCTGTTTTTT
V: TRBV29-1; size: -; D: -; J: TRBJ2-2; length: 12; CDR3: CSVVGAGGELFF; DNA: TGCAGCGTTGTGGGGGCGGGCGGGGAGCTGTTTTTT
V: TRBV5-1; size: -; D: TRBD2; J: TRBJ2-1; length: 14; CDR3: CASSFSGGPDEQFF; DNA: TGCGCCAGCAGCTTTTCGGGGGGGCCGGATGAGCAGTTCTTC
V: TRBV2; size: few; D: TRBD1; J: TRBJ1-2; length: 14; CDR3: CASSAGGTNYGYTF; DNA: TGTGCCAGCAGTGCAGGGGGGACTAACTATGGCTACACCTTC
V: TRBV21-1; size: -; D: -; J: TRBJ2-6; length: 15; CDR3: CASSQGGAGANVLTF; DNA: TGTGCCAGCAGCCAAGGGGGGGCTGGGGCCAACGTCCTGACTTTC
V: TRBV14; size: -; D: -; J: TRBJ1-2; length: 13; CDR3: CASSQDRWGGYTF; DNA: TGTGCCAGCAGCCAAGATCGGTGGGGCGGCTACACCTTC
V: TRBV6-2/TRBV6-3; size: -; D: TRBD1; J: TRBJ1-1; length: 14; CDR3: CASSEGAGWTEAFF; DNA: TGTGCCAGCAGTGAGGGGGCCGGTTGGACTGAAGCTTTCTTT
V: TRBV13; size: -; D: TRBD1; J: TRBJ1-4; length: 17; CDR3: CASSRTHSGDRGEKLFF; DNA: TGTGCCAGCAGCCGCACCCATTCTGGGGACAGGGGTGAAAAACTGTTTTTT
V: TRBV15; size: -; D: -; J: TRBJ1-6; length: 15; CDR3: CATSRQVGGGSPLHF; DNA: TGTGCCACCAGCAGACAGGTGGGGGGAGGGTCACCCCTCCACTTT